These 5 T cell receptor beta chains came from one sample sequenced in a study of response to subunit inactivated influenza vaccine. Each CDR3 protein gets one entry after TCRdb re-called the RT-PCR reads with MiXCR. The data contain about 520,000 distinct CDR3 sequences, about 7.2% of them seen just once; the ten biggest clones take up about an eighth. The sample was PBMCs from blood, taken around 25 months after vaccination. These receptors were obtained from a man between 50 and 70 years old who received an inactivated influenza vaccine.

The CDR3 loop reads CATSRDGTSGFISGNIQYF. CDR3 nucleotide sequence: TGTGCCACCAGCAGAGATGGGACTAGCGGGTTCATCTCGGGAAACATTCAGTACTTC. The gene calls are TRBV15 and TRBJ2-4, with TRBD2 matching over 12 bases. Germline V gene data show CDR1 as LNHNV and CDR2 as YYDKDF (reference sequence). CDR3 length: 19 amino acids. V was clipped by 0 bases and J by 6 bases; unmatched bases: 12.

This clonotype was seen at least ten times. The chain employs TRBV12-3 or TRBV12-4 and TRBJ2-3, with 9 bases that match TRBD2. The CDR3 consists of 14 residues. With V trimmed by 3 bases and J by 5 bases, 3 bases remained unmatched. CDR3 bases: TGTGCCAGCAGTTTCTCGACTAGCGGAGATACGCAGTATTTT. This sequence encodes CASSFSTSGDTQYF.

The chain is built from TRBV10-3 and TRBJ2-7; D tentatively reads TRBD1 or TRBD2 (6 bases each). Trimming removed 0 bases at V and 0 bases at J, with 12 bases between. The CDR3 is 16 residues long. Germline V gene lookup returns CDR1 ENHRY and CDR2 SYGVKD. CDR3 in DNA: TGTGCCATCAGTGAGTCGAGAGGGGGGAACTCCTACGAGCAGTACTTC. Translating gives CAISESRGGNSYEQYF.

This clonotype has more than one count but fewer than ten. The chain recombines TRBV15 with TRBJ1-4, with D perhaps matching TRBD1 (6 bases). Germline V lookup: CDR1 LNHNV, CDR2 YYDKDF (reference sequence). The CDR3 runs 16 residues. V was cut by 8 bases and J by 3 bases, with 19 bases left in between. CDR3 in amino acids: CATEGPGGNANEKLFF. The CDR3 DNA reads TGTGCCACCGAAGGCCCTGGGGGCAACGCTAATGAAAAACTGTTTTTT.

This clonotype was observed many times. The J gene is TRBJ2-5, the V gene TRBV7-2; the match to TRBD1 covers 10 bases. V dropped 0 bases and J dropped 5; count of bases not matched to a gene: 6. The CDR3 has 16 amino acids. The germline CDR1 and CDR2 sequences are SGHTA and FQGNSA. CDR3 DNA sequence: TGTGCCAGCAGCTTAGCTGGGACAGGGGCCGGGGAGACCCAGTACTTC. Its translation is CASSLAGTGAGETQYF.